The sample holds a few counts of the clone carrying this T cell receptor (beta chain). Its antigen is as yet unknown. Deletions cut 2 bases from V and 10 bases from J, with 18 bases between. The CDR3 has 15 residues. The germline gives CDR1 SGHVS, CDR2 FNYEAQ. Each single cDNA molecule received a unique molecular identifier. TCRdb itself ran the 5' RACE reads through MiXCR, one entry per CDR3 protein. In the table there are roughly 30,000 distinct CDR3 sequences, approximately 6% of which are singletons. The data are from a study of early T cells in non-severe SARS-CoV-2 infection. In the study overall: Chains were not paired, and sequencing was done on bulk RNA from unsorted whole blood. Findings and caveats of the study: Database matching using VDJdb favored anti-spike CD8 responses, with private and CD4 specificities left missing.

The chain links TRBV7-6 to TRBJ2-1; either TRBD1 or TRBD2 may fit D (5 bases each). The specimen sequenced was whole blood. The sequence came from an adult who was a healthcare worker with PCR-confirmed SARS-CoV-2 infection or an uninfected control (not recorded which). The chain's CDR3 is CASSLMIGTAEEQFF. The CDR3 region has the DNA TGTGCCAGCAGCTTAATGATTGGGACGGCAGAGGAGCAGTTCTTC.